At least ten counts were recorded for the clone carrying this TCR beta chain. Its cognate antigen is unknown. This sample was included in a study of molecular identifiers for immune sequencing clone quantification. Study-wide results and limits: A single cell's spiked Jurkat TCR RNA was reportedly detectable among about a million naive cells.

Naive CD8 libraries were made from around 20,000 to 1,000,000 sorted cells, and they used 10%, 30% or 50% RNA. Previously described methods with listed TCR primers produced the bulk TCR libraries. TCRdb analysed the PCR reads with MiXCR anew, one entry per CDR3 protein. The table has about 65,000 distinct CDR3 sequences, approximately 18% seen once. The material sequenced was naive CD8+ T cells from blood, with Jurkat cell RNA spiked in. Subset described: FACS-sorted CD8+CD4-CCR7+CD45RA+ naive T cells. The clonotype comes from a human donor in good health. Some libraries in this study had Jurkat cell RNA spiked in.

Here the CDR3 reads CASSLLGTDYEQYF. The CDR3, as DNA: TGTGCCAGCAGTTTACTTGGGACCGACTACGAGCAGTACTTC. The chain carries TRBV28 and TRBJ2-7, with D possibly being TRBD1 or TRBD2 (5 bases each). There are 14 residues in the CDR3. From germline, CDR1 is MDHEN and CDR2 SYDVKM. V was shortened by 2 bases and J by 3 bases, with 11 bases between the two germline ends.